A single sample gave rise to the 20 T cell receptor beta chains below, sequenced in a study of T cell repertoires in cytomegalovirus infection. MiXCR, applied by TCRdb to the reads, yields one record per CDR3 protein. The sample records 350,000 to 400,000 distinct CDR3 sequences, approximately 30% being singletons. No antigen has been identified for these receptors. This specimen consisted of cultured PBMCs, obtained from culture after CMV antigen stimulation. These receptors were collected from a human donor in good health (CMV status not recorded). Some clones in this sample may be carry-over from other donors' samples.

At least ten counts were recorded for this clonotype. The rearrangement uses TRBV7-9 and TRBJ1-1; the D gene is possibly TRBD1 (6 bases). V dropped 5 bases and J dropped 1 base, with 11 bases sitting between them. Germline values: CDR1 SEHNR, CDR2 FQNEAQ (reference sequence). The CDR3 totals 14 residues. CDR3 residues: CASSQGQRNTEAFF. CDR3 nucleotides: TGTGCCAGCAGCCAGGGACAAAGGAACACTGAAGCTTTCTTT. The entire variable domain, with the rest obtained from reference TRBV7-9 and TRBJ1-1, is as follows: DTGVSQNPRHKITKRGQNVTFRCDPISEHNRLYWYRQTLGQGPEFLTYFQNEAQLEKSRLLSDRFSAERPKGSFSTLEIQRTEQGDSAMYLCASSQGQRNTEAFFGQGTRLTVV.

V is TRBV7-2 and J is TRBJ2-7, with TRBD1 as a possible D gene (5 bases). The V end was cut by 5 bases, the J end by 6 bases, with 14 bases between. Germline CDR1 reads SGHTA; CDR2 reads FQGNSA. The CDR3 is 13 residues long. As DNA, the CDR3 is TGTGCCAGCAGCCTATCCAGGGTAAGCGAGCAGTACTTC. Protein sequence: CASSLSRVSEQYF.

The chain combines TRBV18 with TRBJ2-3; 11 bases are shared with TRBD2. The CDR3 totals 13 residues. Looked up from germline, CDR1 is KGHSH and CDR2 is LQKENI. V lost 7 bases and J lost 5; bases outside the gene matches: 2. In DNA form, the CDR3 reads TGTGCCAGCTTAGCGGGAGGGGAAGATACGCAGTATTTT. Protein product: CASLAGGEDTQYF.

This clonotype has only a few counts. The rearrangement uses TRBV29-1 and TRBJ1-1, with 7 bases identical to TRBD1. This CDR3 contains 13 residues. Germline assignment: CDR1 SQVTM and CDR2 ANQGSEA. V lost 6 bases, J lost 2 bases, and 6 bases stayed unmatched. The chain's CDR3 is CSVKDRVNTEAFF. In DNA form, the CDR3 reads TGCAGCGTCAAAGACAGGGTTAACACTGAAGCTTTCTTT.

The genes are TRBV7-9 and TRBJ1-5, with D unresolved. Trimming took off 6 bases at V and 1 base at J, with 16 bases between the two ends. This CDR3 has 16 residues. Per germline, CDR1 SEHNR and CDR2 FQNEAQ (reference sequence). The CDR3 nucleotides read TGTGCCAGCAGGCACCGCGCGAGATCAAGCAATCAGCCCCAGCATTTT. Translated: CASRHRARSSNQPQHF. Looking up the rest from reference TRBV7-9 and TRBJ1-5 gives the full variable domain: DTGVSQNPRHKITKRGQNVTFRCDPISEHNRLYWYRQTLGQGPEFLTYFQNEAQLEKSRLLSDRFSAERPKGSFSTLEIQRTEQGDSAMYLCASRHRARSSNQPQHFGDGTRLSIL.

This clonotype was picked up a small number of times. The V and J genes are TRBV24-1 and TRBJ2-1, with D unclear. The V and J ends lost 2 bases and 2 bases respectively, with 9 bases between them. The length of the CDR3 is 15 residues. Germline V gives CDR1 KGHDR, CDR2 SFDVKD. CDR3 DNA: TGTGCCACCAGTGATTCGGACGTCACCTACAATGAGCAGTTCTTC. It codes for CATSDSDVTYNEQFF.

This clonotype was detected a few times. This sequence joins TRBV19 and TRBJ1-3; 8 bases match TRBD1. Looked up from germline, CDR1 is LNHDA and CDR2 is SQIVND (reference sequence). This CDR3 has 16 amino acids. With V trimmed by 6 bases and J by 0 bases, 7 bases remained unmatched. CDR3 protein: CASSPTGGSSGNTIYF. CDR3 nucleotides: TGTGCCAGTAGCCCCACAGGGGGTTCCTCTGGAAACACCATATATTTT.

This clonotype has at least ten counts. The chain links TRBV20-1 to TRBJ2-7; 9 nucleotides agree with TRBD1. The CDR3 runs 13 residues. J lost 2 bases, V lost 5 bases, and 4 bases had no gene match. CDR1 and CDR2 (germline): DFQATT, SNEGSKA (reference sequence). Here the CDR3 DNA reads TGCAGTGCTGAGACAGGGGGGGCCTACGAGCAGTACTTC. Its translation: CSAETGGAYEQYF.

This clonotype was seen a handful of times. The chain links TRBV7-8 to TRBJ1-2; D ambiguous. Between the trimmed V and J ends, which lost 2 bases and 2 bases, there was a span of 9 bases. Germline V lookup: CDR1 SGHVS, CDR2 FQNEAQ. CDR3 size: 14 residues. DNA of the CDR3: TGTGCCAGCAGCTTAAAACCGATCAACTATGGCTACACCTTC. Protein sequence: CASSLKPINYGYTF.

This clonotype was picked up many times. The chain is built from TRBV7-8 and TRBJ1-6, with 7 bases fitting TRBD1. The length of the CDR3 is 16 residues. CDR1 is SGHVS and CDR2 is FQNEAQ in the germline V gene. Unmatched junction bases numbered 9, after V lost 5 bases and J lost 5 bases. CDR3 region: CASSPTAGQNNSPLHF. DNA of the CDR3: TGTGCCAGCAGCCCTACCGCGGGACAGAATAATTCACCCCTCCACTTT.

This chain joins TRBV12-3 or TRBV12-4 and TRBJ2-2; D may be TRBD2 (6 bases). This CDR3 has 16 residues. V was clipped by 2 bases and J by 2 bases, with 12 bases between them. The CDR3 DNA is TGTGCCAGCAGTTTAAATGCGGGAACAAACACCGGGGAGCTGTTTTTT. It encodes CASSLNAGTNTGELFF.

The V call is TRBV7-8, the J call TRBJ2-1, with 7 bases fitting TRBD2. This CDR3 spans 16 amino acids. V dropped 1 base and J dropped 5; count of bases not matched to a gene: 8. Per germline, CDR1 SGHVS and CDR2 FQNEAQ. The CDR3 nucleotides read TGTGCCAGCAGCTTAGGGGGCCGGACTAGAGACAATGAGCAGTTCTTC. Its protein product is CASSLGGRTRDNEQFF. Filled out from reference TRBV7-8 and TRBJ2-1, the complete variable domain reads GAGVSQSPRYKVAKRGQDVALRCDPISGHVSLFWYQQALGQGPEFLTYFQNEAQLDKSGLPSDRFFAERPEGSVSTLKIQRTQQEDSAVYLCASSLGGRTRDNEQFFGPGTRLTVL.

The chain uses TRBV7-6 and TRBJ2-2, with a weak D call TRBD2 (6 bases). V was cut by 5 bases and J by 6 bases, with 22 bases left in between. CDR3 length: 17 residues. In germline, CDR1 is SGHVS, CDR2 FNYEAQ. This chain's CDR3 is CASSLREIGTQAGELFF. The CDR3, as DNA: TGTGCCAGCAGCCTACGAGAGATCGGGACTCAGGCCGGGGAGCTGTTTTTT.

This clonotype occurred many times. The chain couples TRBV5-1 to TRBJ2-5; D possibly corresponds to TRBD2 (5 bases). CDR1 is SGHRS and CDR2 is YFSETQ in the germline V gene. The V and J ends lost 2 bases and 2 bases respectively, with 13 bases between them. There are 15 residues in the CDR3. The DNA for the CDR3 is TGCGCCAGCAGCTTTGGGAGCGTCGCACAAGAGACCCAGTACTTC. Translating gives CASSFGSVAQETQYF.

The CDR3: CASSEAEGGREKLFF. The CDR3 DNA follows: TGTGCCAGCAGTGAAGCTGAAGGGGGCCGGGAAAAACTGTTTTTT. This chain connects TRBV6-1 to TRBJ1-4, with 7 bases identical to TRBD1. This CDR3 spans 15 amino acids. CDR1 is MNHNS, CDR2 SASEGT, per germline. V was pared by 0 bases and J by 8 bases, with 6 bases of the junction left unmatched.

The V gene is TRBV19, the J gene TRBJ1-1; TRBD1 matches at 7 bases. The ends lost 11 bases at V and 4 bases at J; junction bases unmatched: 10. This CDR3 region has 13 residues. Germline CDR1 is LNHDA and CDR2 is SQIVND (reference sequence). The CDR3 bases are TGTGCCCCCTCGACAGGGTTTTTCACTGAAGCTTTCTTT. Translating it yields CAPSTGFFTEAFF.

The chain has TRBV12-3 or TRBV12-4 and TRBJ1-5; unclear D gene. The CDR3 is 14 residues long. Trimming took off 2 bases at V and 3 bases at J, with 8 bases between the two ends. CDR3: CASSLRSNNQPQHF. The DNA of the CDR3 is TGTGCCAGCAGTTTAAGGAGCAACAATCAGCCCCAGCATTTT.

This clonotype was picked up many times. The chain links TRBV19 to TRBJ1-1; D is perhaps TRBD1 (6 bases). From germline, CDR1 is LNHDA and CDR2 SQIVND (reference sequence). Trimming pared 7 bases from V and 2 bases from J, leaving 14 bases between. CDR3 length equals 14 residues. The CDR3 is CASKPGTPNTEAFF. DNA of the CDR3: TGTGCCAGTAAACCCGGGACACCAAACACTGAAGCTTTCTTT.

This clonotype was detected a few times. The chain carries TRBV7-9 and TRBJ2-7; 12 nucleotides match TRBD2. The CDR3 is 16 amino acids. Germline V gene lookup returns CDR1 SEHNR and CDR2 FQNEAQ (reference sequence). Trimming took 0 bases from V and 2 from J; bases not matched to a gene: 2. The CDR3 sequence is CASSLAGTSGPYEQYF. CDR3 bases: TGTGCCAGCAGCTTAGCGGGGACTAGCGGGCCCTACGAGCAGTACTTC. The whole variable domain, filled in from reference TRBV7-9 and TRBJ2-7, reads DTGVSQNPRHKITKRGQNVTFRCDPISEHNRLYWYRQTLGQGPEFLTYFQNEAQLEKSRLLSDRFSAERPKGSFSTLEIQRTEQGDSAMYLCASSLAGTSGPYEQYFGPGTRLTVT.

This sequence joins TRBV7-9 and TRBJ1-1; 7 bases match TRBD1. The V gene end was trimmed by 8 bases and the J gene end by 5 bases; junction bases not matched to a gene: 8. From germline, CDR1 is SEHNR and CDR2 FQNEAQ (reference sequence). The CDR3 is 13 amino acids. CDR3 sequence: CASHFLTGTEAFF. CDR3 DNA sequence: TGTGCCAGCCATTTCCTGACAGGGACTGAAGCTTTCTTT.